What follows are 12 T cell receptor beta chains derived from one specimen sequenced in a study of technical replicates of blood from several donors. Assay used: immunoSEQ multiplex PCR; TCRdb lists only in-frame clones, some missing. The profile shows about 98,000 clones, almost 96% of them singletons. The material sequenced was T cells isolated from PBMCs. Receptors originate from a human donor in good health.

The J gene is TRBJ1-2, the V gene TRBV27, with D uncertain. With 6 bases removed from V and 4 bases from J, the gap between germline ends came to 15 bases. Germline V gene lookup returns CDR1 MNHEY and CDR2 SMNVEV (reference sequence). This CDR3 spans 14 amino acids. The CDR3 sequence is CASSSMGTRYGYTF. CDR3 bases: TGTGCCAGCAGCTCCATGGGCACCCGCTATGGCTACACCTTC.

The CDR3 loop reads CASSLRGTEDSPLHF. CDR3 in DNA: TGCGCCAGCAGCCTGAGGGGGACAGAGGATTCACCCCTCCACTTT. The chain joins TRBV5-1 to TRBJ1-6; 7 nucleotides match TRBD1. Per germline, CDR1 SGHRS and CDR2 YFSETQ. V lost 4 bases to trimming and J lost 8 bases; unmatched junction nucleotides: 9. This CDR3 comprises 15 residues.

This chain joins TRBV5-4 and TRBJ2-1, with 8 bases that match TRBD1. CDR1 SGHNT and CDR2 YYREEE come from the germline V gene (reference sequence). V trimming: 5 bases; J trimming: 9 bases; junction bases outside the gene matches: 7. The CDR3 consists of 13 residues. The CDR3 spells CASSLQGGGEQFF. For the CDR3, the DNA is TGTGCCAGCAGTTTACAGGGGGGTGGTGAGCAGTTCTTC.

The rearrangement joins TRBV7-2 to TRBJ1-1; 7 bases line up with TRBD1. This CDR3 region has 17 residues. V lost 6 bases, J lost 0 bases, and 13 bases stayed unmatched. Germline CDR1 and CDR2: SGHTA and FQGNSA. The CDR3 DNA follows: TGTGCCAGCAGTCTAGCCATAGGTGGACAGGTGAACACTGAAGCTTTCTTT. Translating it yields CASSLAIGGQVNTEAFF.

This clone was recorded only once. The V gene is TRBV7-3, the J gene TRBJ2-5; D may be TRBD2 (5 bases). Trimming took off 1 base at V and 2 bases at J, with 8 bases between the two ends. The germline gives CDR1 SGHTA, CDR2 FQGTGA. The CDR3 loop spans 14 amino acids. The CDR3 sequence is CASSLMSGQETQYF. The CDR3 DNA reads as TGTGCCAGCAGCTTAATGTCGGGACAAGAGACCCAGTACTTC. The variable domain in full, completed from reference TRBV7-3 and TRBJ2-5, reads GAGVSQTPSNKVTEKGKYVELRCDPISGHTALYWYRQSLGQGPEFLIYFQGTGAADDSGLPNDRFFAVRPEGSVSTLKIQRTERGDSAVYLCASSLMSGQETQYFGPGTRLLVL.

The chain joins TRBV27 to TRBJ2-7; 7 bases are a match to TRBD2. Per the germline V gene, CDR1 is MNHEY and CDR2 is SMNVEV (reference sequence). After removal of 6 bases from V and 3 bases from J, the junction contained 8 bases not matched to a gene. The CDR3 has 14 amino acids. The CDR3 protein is CASRGGLRSYEQYF. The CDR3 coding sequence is TGTGCCAGCAGGGGGGGGTTGAGAAGCTACGAGCAGTACTTC.

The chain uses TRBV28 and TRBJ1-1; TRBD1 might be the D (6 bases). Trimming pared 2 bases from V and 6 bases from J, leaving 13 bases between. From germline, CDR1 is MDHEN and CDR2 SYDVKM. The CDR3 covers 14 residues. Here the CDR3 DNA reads TGTGCCAGCAGTTTAGGCACAGGGATAGCTGAAGCTTTCTTT. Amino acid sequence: CASSLGTGIAEAFF.

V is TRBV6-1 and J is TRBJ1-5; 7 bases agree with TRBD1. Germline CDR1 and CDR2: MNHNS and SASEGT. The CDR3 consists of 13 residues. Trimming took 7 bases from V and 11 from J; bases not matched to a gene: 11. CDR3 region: CASTPGQSVAQHF. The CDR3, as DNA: TGTGCCAGCACTCCGGGACAGTCTGTGGCCCAGCATTTT.

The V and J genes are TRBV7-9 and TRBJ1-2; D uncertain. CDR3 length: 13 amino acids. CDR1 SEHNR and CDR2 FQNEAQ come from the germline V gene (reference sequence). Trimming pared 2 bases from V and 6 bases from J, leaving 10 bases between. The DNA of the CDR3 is TGTGCCAGCAGCTTAATCGGTCACCATGGCTACACCTTC. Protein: CASSLIGHHGYTF.

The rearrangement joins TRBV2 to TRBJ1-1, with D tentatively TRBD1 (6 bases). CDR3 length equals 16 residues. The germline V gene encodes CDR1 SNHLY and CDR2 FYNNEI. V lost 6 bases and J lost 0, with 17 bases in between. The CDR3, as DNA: TGTGCCAGCAGGTTTGACAGGAGAAGGATGAACACTGAAGCTTTCTTT. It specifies CASRFDRRRMNTEAFF.

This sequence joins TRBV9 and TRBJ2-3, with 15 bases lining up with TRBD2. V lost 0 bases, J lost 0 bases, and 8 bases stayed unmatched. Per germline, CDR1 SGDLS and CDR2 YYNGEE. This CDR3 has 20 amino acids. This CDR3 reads CASSVDLLGLAGGSTDTQYF. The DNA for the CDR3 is TGTGCCAGCAGCGTAGACCTTTTGGGACTAGCGGGGGGAAGCACAGATACGCAGTATTTT.

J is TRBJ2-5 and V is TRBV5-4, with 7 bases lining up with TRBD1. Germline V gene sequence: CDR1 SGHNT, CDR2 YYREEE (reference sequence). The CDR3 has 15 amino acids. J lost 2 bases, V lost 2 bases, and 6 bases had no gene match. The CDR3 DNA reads TGTGCCAGCAGCTTAAAGAGGGACAGTCAAGAGACCCAGTACTTC. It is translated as CASSLKRDSQETQYF.